What follows describes a single T cell receptor beta chain. What antigen it recognizes has not been identified. The record has no base qualities; no much larger clone is one base away. TCR CDR3 regions were amplified from genomic DNA by multiplex PCR using the deep immunoSEQ assay. Extracted genomic DNA from each cell subset was distributed evenly across all wells of several immunoSEQ 96-well plates, and each plate was treated as a replicate. For unsorted PBMC, approximately 300 ng of genomic DNA, equivalent to about 30,000 T cell genomes, went into each replicate PCR. Ten immunoSEQ deep assay plates were used to sequence the unsorted PBMC genomic DNA. Purified libraries were measured with a Qubit 3.0 fluorometer, size-checked on a Bioanalyzer 2100, and measured again with the KAPA Library Quantification kit. Every immunoSEQ 96-well plate was sequenced on a separate single-read 150-cycle Illumina NextSeq 550 flow cell. On the study's bioinformatics: Because the immunoSEQ output included only junctional sequences and no quality scores, the filtering could not be the same as the filtering used for full-length reads. To assign V/J genes and CDR3, sequences were annotated using PyIR, a Python wrapper for IgBLAST v1.9, with IMGT germline references. Any read was removed if the V/J assignment was weak (E-value above 1e-6), the CDR3 was missing, or the read contained stop codons, out-of-frame junctions, or ambiguous translated residues. V3J clonotypes were defined as sequences sharing the same inferred V gene, J gene, and CDR3 amino acid sequence. To compute the percentage overlap between repertoires, the number of shared unique clonotypes was divided by the size of the smaller repertoire. Three approaches were used to assess repertoire richness: RTK rarefaction, the Chao1 estimator, and Recon v2.1 estimates of unobserved clonotypes. This immuneACCESS table, as held by TCRdb, lists in-frame sequences with V and J called but not all clones. Of the missing ones, under half trace to an unresolved V gene in checked studies; the others have no known cause. For V, J and clone size, that table is used; D and trimming come from the DNA. The sample contains some 510,000 clones, around 79% of them found a single time. Under 15% of the sample comes from the top ten.

This entry comes from a study of shared clonotypes between healthy human individuals (TCRdb year 2020). For the wider study: The cohort comprised a couple of women and three men aged 18 to 49 years. Leukapheresis yielded between about 0.9 and 10 billion PBMCs per donor. Different laboratories and diverse techniques were used to prepare libraries and sequence TCR repertoires, to increase sequencing depth and limit assay-specific biases. To estimate repertoire size and how much clonotypes are shared between individuals, the study performed deep sequencing of blood TCR repertoires from 4 to 6 healthy adults.

From its cysteine to its phenylalanine, the CDR3 spans 14 amino acids. Solely the CDR3 DNA is kept, with 42 bases framed from the first base. V is reduced by 4 bases and J by 6 bases, leaving a spacing of 14 bases between them. CDR1 and CDR2 are read off the germline V gene as MNHNS and SASEGT. The donors were healthy, HIV-negative adults with no recently reported acute infections or vaccinations. Only Caucasian adults living in Nashville, Tennessee, USA were represented among the donors. For unsorted samples, roughly 91 million PBMCs were counted, and genomic DNA was extracted using the QIAamp DNA Blood Mini kit. Blood was collected by leukapheresis, and PBMCs were isolated by Ficoll-Histopaque density gradient centrifugation and then cryopreserved in liquid nitrogen vapor phase. General study outcomes and caveats: Based on pairwise subsampling, the degree of clonotype sharing among donors was expected to be affected by sequencing depth. Because the study included a small number of donors, the genetic and exposure-history diversity represented was limited. Sampling was limited to blood, and TCR repertoires in tissue likely differ from TCR repertoires in blood.

This sequence was found in a woman in her 40s in good health. Some clones in this sample may be carry-over from other donors' samples. The specimen sequenced was PBMCs. Recombination joined TRBV6-1 with TRBJ2-3; the D region possibly corresponds to TRBD1 (5 bases align). The CDR3 protein is CASSGAGLSDTQYF. The base sequence is TGTGCCAGCAGTGGGGCAGGGTTATCTGATACGCAGTATTTT.